These 24 T cell receptor beta chains were all obtained from the same sample, sequenced in a study of blood T cell repertoires in COVID-19. Some clones are missing from TCRdb's copy, which holds only in-frame ones; the method was immunoSEQ multiplex PCR. The table has 110,000 to 150,000 clones, around 90% seen once. The sequenced material came from peripheral blood. Receptors were obtained from a woman aged 45-65 years with acute or convalescent COVID-19.

The rearrangement joins TRBV24-1 to TRBJ1-2; 7 bases agree with TRBD1. CDR3 length equals 14 residues. V was clipped by 5 bases and J by 2 bases; unmatched bases: 4. The germline CDR1 and CDR2 sequences are KGHDR and SFDVKD. The CDR3 loop is CATSAPDRNYGYTF. The DNA of the CDR3 is TGTGCCACCAGTGCCCCGGACAGGAACTATGGCTACACCTTC.

This clone was recorded once. V is TRBV3-1 (or the pseudogene TRBV3-2) and J is TRBJ2-7, with D tentatively TRBD1 (6 bases). V lost 3 bases, J lost 5 bases, and 11 bases lay in between. The CDR3 is made up of 13 amino acids. Germline CDR1 LGHDT, CDR2 YNNKEL (reference sequence). As DNA, the CDR3 is TGTGCCAGCAGCCAGCCACAGGGCAACGAGCAGTACTTC. It translates to CASSQPQGNEQYF.

V gene TRBV5-1 combines with J gene TRBJ1-4; 7 positions match TRBD1. This CDR3 spans 13 amino acids. J gave up 8 bases and V 7 bases, and 8 bases lay outside the gene matches. Germline CDR1 reads SGHRS; CDR2 reads YFSETQ. The CDR3 nucleotides read TGCGCCAGCGGAGACAGGGTATCCGAAAAACTGTTTTTT. Translated, it gives CASGDRVSEKLFF.

The rearrangement joins TRBV4-1 to TRBJ2-7; TRBD1 is a possible D gene (6 bases). This CDR3 comprises 13 residues. The V and J ends lost 4 bases and 6 bases respectively, with 13 bases between them. The germline V gene has CDR1 MGHRA and CDR2 YSYEKL. CDR3 bases: TGCGCCAGCAGCCTAGGGGACACTTTCGAGCAGTACTTC. It yields the protein CASSLGDTFEQYF.

The V and J genes are TRBV5-1 and TRBJ2-2; the match to TRBD1 covers 8 bases. V lost 2 bases, J lost 4 bases, and 7 bases stayed unmatched. The CDR3 has 16 residues. Germline V gene sequence: CDR1 SGHRS, CDR2 YFSETQ. The CDR3 here is CASSFDRGVSTGELFF. CDR3 sequence (DNA): TGCGCCAGCAGCTTTGACAGGGGTGTTAGCACCGGGGAGCTGTTTTTT.

The chain employs TRBV15 and TRBJ2-7; D unclear. The V gene's germline CDR1 is LNHNV and CDR2 YYDKDF (reference sequence). The CDR3 runs 13 residues. The V gene lost 2 bases and the J gene lost 6 bases, with 11 bases spanning the gap. The CDR3 reads CATSRSPVIEQYF. The CDR3 DNA sequence: TGTGCCACCAGCAGATCACCAGTTATCGAGCAGTACTTC. Together with reference TRBV15 and TRBJ2-7, the CDR3 gives the full variable domain: DAMVIQNPRYQVTQFGKPVTLSCSQTLNHNVMYWYQQKSSQAPKLLFHYYDKDFNNEADTPDNFQSRRPNTSFCFLDIRSPGLGDTAMYLCATSRSPVIEQYFGPGTRLTVT.

This chain links TRBV20-1 with TRBJ2-1; D uncertain. V dropped 0 bases and J dropped 8 bases, with 5 bases sitting between them. Per the germline V gene, CDR1 is DFQATT and CDR2 is SNEGSKA (reference sequence). The CDR3 is made up of 11 amino acids. Written as DNA, the CDR3 is TGCAGTGCTAGAGATCAGGATGAGCAGTTCTTC. This encodes CSARDQDEQFF.

V usage is TRBV7-2 and J usage is TRBJ2-7, with 9 bases fitting TRBD1. Trimming cost V 2 bases and J 6 bases; bases outside gene matches: 8. Germline CDR1 SGHTA, CDR2 FQGNSA. The CDR3 contains 15 residues. CDR3 loop: CASSLRGQGPGEQYF. CDR3 nucleotides: TGTGCCAGCAGCTTAAGGGGACAGGGACCGGGCGAGCAGTACTTC.

V and J are TRBV5-1 and TRBJ1-1; D remains unclear. This CDR3 contains 14 residues. Germline CDR1 is SGHRS and CDR2 is YFSETQ. Trimming removed 0 bases from V and 1 base from J, with 7 bases in between. The CDR3 region has the DNA TGCGCCAGCAGCTTGGCCCCATCGAACACTGAAGCTTTCTTT. Translating it yields CASSLAPSNTEAFF.

This clone was observed a single time. The rearrangement links TRBV13 to TRBJ2-2; the match to TRBD2 covers 8 bases. V dropped 3 bases and J dropped 4; count of bases not matched to a gene: 7. The CDR3 is 16 amino acids. Germline CDR1 is PRHDT and CDR2 is FYEKMQ (reference sequence). The CDR3 protein is CASSFTGTRITGELFF. CDR3 sequence (DNA): TGTGCCAGCAGCTTTACCGGGACTAGAATCACCGGGGAGCTGTTTTTT. Complete variable domain (other parts from reference TRBV13 and TRBJ2-2): AAGVIQSPRHLIKEKRETATLKCYPIPRHDTVYWYQQGPGQDPQFLISFYEKMQSDKGSIPDRFSAQQFSDYHSELNMSSLELGDSALYFCASSFTGTRITGELFFGEGSRLTVL.

This sequence joins TRBV9 and TRBJ2-3; D remains ambiguous. Germline V lookup: CDR1 SGDLS, CDR2 YYNGEE. The V end was cut by 0 bases, the J end by 3 bases, with 11 bases between. This CDR3 contains 15 residues. CDR3: CASSVGNYGTDTQYF. The CDR3 nucleotides are TGTGCCAGCAGCGTAGGGAATTACGGGACAGATACGCAGTATTTT.

This clone was seen a handful of times. The chain employs TRBV27 and TRBJ2-7, with 8 bases lining up with TRBD1. Germline-derived CDR1 and CDR2 are MNHEY and SMNVEV (reference sequence). J gave up 4 bases and V 6 bases, and 5 bases lay outside the gene matches. The CDR3 runs to 13 residues. CDR3 nucleotide sequence: TGTGCCAGCAGCGGACAGGGATCTTACGAGCAGTACTTC. Its translation is CASSGQGSYEQYF.

The chain carries TRBV3-1 (or the pseudogene TRBV3-2) and TRBJ1-4, with D uncertain. This CDR3 has 14 residues. CDR1 is LGHDT and CDR2 is YNNKEL in the germline V gene (reference sequence). V lost 3 bases and J 0 bases, leaving 5 bases between the germline ends. The CDR3 nucleotides read TGTGCCAGCAGCCAGCCAGCAACTAATGAAAAACTGTTTTTT. Amino acid sequence: CASSQPATNEKLFF.

This chain connects TRBV5-1 to TRBJ1-1; 8 nucleotides match TRBD1. CDR3 length: 13 amino acids. Trimming cost V 4 bases and J 6 bases; bases outside gene matches: 5. From germline, CDR1 is SGHRS and CDR2 YFSETQ. In DNA, the CDR3 is TGCGCCAGCAGCAGGACAGGGATAGCTGAAGCTTTCTTT. Amino acid sequence: CASSRTGIAEAFF.

The rearrangement uses TRBV6-4 and TRBJ1-5; D call uncertain. V shed 3 bases and J shed 1 base, with 16 bases lying between them. The CDR3 is made up of 17 amino acids. Germline loops: CDR1 MRHNA, CDR2 SNTAGT. This chain's CDR3 is CASSEAGVLRSNQPQHF. CDR3 bases: TGTGCCAGCAGTGAAGCCGGGGTTCTACGGAGCAATCAGCCCCAGCATTTT.

V gene TRBV19 combines with J gene TRBJ1-5, with D possibly matching TRBD1 (5 bases). The CDR3 consists of 15 residues. The V gene's germline CDR1 is LNHDA and CDR2 SQIVND (reference sequence). V lost 4 bases to trimming and J lost 1 base, with 11 bases between them. This CDR3 reads CASSTTGFSNQPQHF. Here the CDR3 DNA reads TGTGCCAGTAGTACAACAGGTTTCAGCAATCAGCCCCAGCATTTT.

The V call is TRBV7-9, the J call TRBJ2-3; D perhaps matches TRBD2 (6 bases). V lost 5 bases to trimming and J lost 4 bases, with 13 bases between them. This CDR3 has 14 residues. Germline V lookup: CDR1 SEHNR, CDR2 FQNEAQ (reference sequence). The CDR3 region is CASSRGSRADTQYF. Written as DNA, the CDR3 is TGTGCCAGCAGCCGGGGGTCCAGGGCAGATACGCAGTATTTT.

The CDR3 DNA reads as TGTGCCAGCCTCAGGGGTAGCGGGAGTCATGAGCAGTTCTTC. It specifies CASLRGSGSHEQFF. The chain employs TRBV6-5 and TRBJ2-1; the match to TRBD2 covers 9 bases. There are 14 residues in the CDR3. The V and J ends lost 8 bases and 8 bases, in that order; junction bases with no gene match: 10. Looked up from germline, CDR1 is MNHEY and CDR2 is SVGAGI.

The chain links TRBV6-5 to TRBJ2-7; weak D call: TRBD2 (6 bases). Trimming left V 7 bases short and J 1 base short, with 14 bases between. Per germline, CDR1 MNHEY and CDR2 SVGAGI. The CDR3 runs to 14 residues. CDR3 loop: CASTETGTSYEQYF. In nucleotides, the CDR3 is TGTGCCAGCACCGAGACCGGGACTTCCTACGAGCAGTACTTC.

The CDR3 DNA follows: TGTGCCAGCAGCTTAACGAGGGAGGCCACAGATACGCAGTATTTT. This gives the protein CASSLTREATDTQYF. J is TRBJ2-3 and V is TRBV7-3, with D maybe TRBD2 (6 bases). This CDR3 has 15 residues. The V gene's germline CDR1 is SGHTA and CDR2 FQGTGA. Trimming stripped 0 bases from V and 2 bases from J, with 9 bases between.

This clone came up once. The genes are TRBV19 and TRBJ2-2; D is perhaps TRBD1 (6 bases). Germline CDR1 and CDR2: LNHDA and SQIVND (reference sequence). This CDR3 comprises 15 residues. V lost 7 bases, J lost 6 bases, and 18 bases lay in between. The chain's CDR3 is CASIRTETRSGELFF. The CDR3 nucleotides read TGTGCCAGTATCAGGACAGAGACTCGTTCCGGGGAGCTGTTTTTT.

The gene calls are TRBV4-1 and TRBJ2-2, with a weak D call TRBD2 (5 bases). With 4 bases removed from V and 5 bases from J, the gap between germline ends came to 17 bases. This CDR3 comprises 16 residues. Looked up from germline, CDR1 is MGHRA and CDR2 is YSYEKL. The DNA for the CDR3 is TGCGCCAGCAGCCTTTTGGACCCAAGAGGGACCGGGGAGCTGTTTTTT. This translates into CASSLLDPRGTGELFF.

The chain combines TRBV14 with TRBJ1-2; 10 bases agree with TRBD1. V dropped 1 base and J dropped 5; count of bases not matched to a gene: 4. Germline V lookup: CDR1 SGHDN, CDR2 FVKESK. The CDR3 has 15 amino acids. The CDR3 is CASSQVDRGPYGYTF. CDR3 sequence (DNA): TGTGCCAGCAGCCAAGTCGACAGGGGGCCTTATGGCTACACCTTC. The full variable domain, its missing parts supplied by reference TRBV14 and TRBJ1-2, is EAGVTQFPSHSVIEKGQTVTLRCDPISGHDNLYWYRRVMGKEIKFLLHFVKESKQDESGMPNNRFLAERTGGTYSTLKVQPAELEDSGVYFCASSQVDRGPYGYTFGSGTRLTVV.

The J gene is TRBJ1-1, the V gene TRBV10-3; TRBD1 agrees at 11 bases. This CDR3 has 15 residues. Trimming removed 2 bases from V and 6 bases from J; junction bases left unmatched: 5. CDR1 and CDR2 from the germline V gene are ENHRY and SYGVKD. The CDR3 bases are TGTGCCATCAGTGAGGGGGGACAGGGGGGCTCTGAAGCTTTCTTT. Its translation is CAISEGGQGGSEAFF.